This TCR beta chain was captured in a study of blood T cell repertoires in COVID-19. The wider study: Specimens from acute and convalescent COVID-19 originated in the United States, Italy and Spain. The cDNA or gDNA used as material had been derived from T cells, B-cell-depleted T cells, or PBMCs.

Germline lookup yields CDR1 MDHEN and CDR2 SYDVKM. Trimming took 5 bases from V and 2 from J, leaving 16 bases between them. CDR3 length equals 15 residues. Per the authors' pipeline: For nucleated cells, counts were estimated from reference gene primer amplification. This table comes from immunoSEQ multiplex PCR, and its TCRdb copy is limited to in-frame clones, with some not included. The V and J calls and clone size were taken over from that table, and D and trimming were inferred from the DNA. Of 70,000 to 95,000 clones listed, 90% to 95% were seen once; the top ten hold roughly 3.9%. This TCR was recovered from a woman in her fifties or sixties in a cohort sampled during active COVID-19. Sequencing input: peripheral blood. The gene calls are TRBV28 and TRBJ2-7; a weak D match, TRBD1 (6 bases). As DNA, the CDR3 is TGTGCCAGCAGTCCTCGAGGACAGTTTGCCTACGAGCAGTACTTC. Translating gives CASSPRGQFAYEQYF.